This TCR beta chain was recorded in a study of blood T cell repertoires in COVID-19. At the level of the study: COVID-19 samples, acute and convalescent, were from the United States, Italy and Spain. Nucleic acid was either cDNA or gDNA, and it came from T cells, B-cell-depleted T cells, or PBMCs.

With V trimmed by 3 bases and J by 7 bases, 6 bases remained unmatched. Germline V gene data show CDR1 as SNHLY and CDR2 as FYNNEI. There are 14 residues in the CDR3. Per the original data handling: The assay estimated nucleated cells by amplifying reference gene primers. Assay used: immunoSEQ multiplex PCR; TCRdb lists only in-frame clones, some missing. That table is the source of V, J and clone size, and D and trimming were worked out from the DNA. The repertoire includes about 170,000 clones, approximately 84% of them detected once, and about 2.6% sits in the top ten. The gene calls are TRBV2 and TRBJ1-5, with 7 bases aligning to TRBD1. Sequencing was performed on peripheral blood. This receptor was taken from a human donor with acute or convalescent COVID-19. The donor label of this sample is uncertain. The CDR3 is CASSEWDRTQPQHF. The CDR3 region has the DNA TGTGCCAGCAGTGAGTGGGACAGAACCCAGCCCCAGCATTTT.